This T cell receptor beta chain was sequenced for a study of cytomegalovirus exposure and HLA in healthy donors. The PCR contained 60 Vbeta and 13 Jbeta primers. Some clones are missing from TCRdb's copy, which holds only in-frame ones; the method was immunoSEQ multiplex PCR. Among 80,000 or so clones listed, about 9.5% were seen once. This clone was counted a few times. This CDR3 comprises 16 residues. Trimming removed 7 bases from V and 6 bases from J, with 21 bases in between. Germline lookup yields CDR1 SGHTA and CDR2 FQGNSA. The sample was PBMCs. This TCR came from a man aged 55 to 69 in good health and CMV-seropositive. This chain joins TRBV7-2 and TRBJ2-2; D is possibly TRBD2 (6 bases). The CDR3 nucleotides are TGTGCCAGCAACAACGGGGTGGGCGGGACGGCCGGGGAGCTGTTTTTT. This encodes CASNNGVGGTAGELFF.